This is a list of T cell receptor beta chains from one sample in a study of blood T cell repertoires in COVID-19. Produced via immunoSEQ multiplex PCR; TCRdb's table is partial and in-frame only. The sample has almost 200,000 clones, around 85% seen once. Sequenced sample: peripheral blood. These receptors originate from an older woman with acute or convalescent COVID-19. Each CDR3 is given with its conserved first and last residue. D genes are given only for firm matches. Where a row states a size, it is once, few, many or the class of an expanded clone; other rows omit it.

clone_size	v_call	j_call	d_call	cdr3_nt	cdr3_aa
NA	TRBV12-3/TRBV12-4	TRBJ2-7	NA	TGTGCCAGCAGATTCAGGGTCGCCGAGCAGTACTTC	CASRFRVAEQYF
NA	TRBV5-1	TRBJ2-2	TRBD2	TGCGCCAGTACCGGGACTATCACCGGGGAGCTGTTTTTT	CASTGTITGELFF
NA	TRBV2	TRBJ2-7	NA	TGTGCCAGCAGGGGGGACTTGTTATACGAGCAGTACTTC	CASRGDLLYEQYF
few	TRBV4-2	TRBJ1-3	NA	TGTGCCAGCAGCCAAGACGGTGGGGGCGCCTCTGGAAACACCATATATTTT	CASSQDGGGASGNTIYF
NA	TRBV5-1	TRBJ1-1	NA	TGCGCCAGCAGCTTGGTTTCTGTATCGAACACTGAAGCTTTCTTT	CASSLVSVSNTEAFF
NA	TRBV28	TRBJ1-1	NA	TGTGCCAGCTCCTTAGGGGGGGCGATGAACACTGAAGCTTTCTTT	CASSLGGAMNTEAFF
NA	TRBV7-2	TRBJ2-5	TRBD2	TGTGCCAGCAGCTTTCTCCGACTAGCGGGGTACCAAGAGACCCAGTACTTC	CASSFLRLAGYQETQYF
NA	TRBV6-1	TRBJ2-2	NA	TGTGCCAGCAGTGAAATGCCTACAGGATTCGGGGAGCTGTTTTTT	CASSEMPTGFGELFF
NA	TRBV6-5	TRBJ1-2	NA	TGTGCCAGCAGATTGGACAGTAACTATGGCTACACCTTC	CASRLDSNYGYTF
NA	TRBV24-1	TRBJ1-5	TRBD1	TGTGCCACCAGTGACCGGGACAGGGGACCCTTAGCCCAGCATTTT	CATSDRDRGPLAQHF
NA	TRBV7-2	TRBJ1-4	NA	TGTGCCAGCAGCCCAACGTTTGCAGGGTTCGGTGAAAAACTGTTTTTT	CASSPTFAGFGEKLFF
few	TRBV5-1	TRBJ1-6	TRBD1	TGCGCCAGCAGCCAAGGGGGCAGCGATTCACCCCTCCACTTT	CASSQGGSDSPLHF
NA	TRBV4-3	TRBJ2-4	TRBD1	TGCGCCAGCAGCCAAGGACAGGGGGGCGCCATTCAGTACTTC	CASSQGQGGAIQYF
NA	TRBV11-2	TRBJ2-3	TRBD2	TGTGCCAGCAGCTCGCGGACTAGCGCCACAGATACGCAGTATTTT	CASSSRTSATDTQYF
few	TRBV28	TRBJ1-3	NA	TGTGCCAGCAAGGCAGGGCCCGGAAACACCATATATTTT	CASKAGPGNTIYF
NA	TRBV7-9	TRBJ1-2	NA	TGTGCCAGCAGTCGTGGGGCTTCAATCAGATATGGCTACACCTTC	CASSRGASIRYGYTF
NA	TRBV7-9	TRBJ1-2	TRBD1	TGTGCCAGCAGCTCCGGGACAGACAACTATGGCTACACCTTC	CASSSGTDNYGYTF
NA	TRBV5-1	TRBJ2-1	NA	TGCGCCAGCAGCTTGGACCCCACAGGCACGGCGAATGAGCAGTTCTTC	CASSLDPTGTANEQFF
NA	TRBV7-8	TRBJ2-1	NA	TGTGCCAGCAGCTTAGCCAGGGGATCCTACAATGAGCAGTTCTTC	CASSLARGSYNEQFF
NA	TRBV5-1	TRBJ2-5	TRBD2	TGCGCCAGCAGCTTCGGACTAGCGGGAGGCGGATTACAAGAGACCCAGTACTTC	CASSFGLAGGGLQETQYF
NA	TRBV5-1	TRBJ2-1	NA	TGCGCCAGCAGCTTGGGACAAGCCTACAATGAGCAGTTCTTC	CASSLGQAYNEQFF
NA	TRBV29-1	TRBJ2-7	TRBD2	TGCAGCGTTGGTTTAGCGGGGGGGCCGAGCGAGCAGTACTTC	CSVGLAGGPSEQYF
NA	TRBV5-1	TRBJ2-3	TRBD1	TGCGCCAGCAGCCGCCTTCCGGGACAGGCGGATACGCAGTATTTT	CASSRLPGQADTQYF
once	TRBV7-9	TRBJ2-2	NA	TGTGCCAGCAGCCGTAGGGACATAGACACCGGGGAGCTGTTTTTT	CASSRRDIDTGELFF
NA	TRBV5-1	TRBJ2-7	NA	TGCGCCAGCAGGGACAACAACTACGAGCAGTACTTC	CASRDNNYEQYF
few	TRBV28	TRBJ2-5	NA	TGTGCCAGCAGTTTATGGTTGGGGGGTCAAGAGACCCAGTACTTC	CASSLWLGGQETQYF
once	TRBV18	TRBJ1-2	TRBD1	TGTGCCAGCTCACCGGACAGGGGACATGGCTACACCTTC	CASSPDRGHGYTF
NA	TRBV19	TRBJ2-1	TRBD2	TGTGCCAGTAGTCCCCAAAGGCGCGGGAGGGCCTTTGAGCAGTTCTTC	CASSPQRRGRAFEQFF
NA	TRBV20-1	TRBJ1-2	TRBD1	TGCAGTGCTAGTCCGAGGGGGCAATTTATACATGGCTACACCTTC	CSASPRGQFIHGYTF
NA	TRBV7-2	TRBJ2-5	TRBD1	TGTGCCAGCAGCTTAGCGGGACAGGGTTGGACCCAGTACTTC	CASSLAGQGWTQYF
NA	TRBV10-1	TRBJ2-7	NA	TGCGCCAGTGGTAGGGAGTCCTACGAGCAGTACTTC	CASGRESYEQYF
once	TRBV6-5	TRBJ1-2	TRBD1	TGTGCCAGCAGTTACCGGGACAGGGGATTAGGCTACACCTTC	CASSYRDRGLGYTF
once	TRBV4-1	TRBJ2-3	NA	TGCGCCAGCAGCCAACAGGGATTGATTGCAGATACGCAGTATTTT	CASSQQGLIADTQYF
few	TRBV29-1	TRBJ2-5	NA	TGCAGCGCAACGACAGCTGTCCTCGGAGAGACCCAGTACTTC	CSATTAVLGETQYF
NA	TRBV15	TRBJ2-7	TRBD2	TGTGCCACCAGCGGGCTAGCGGGAGCCTACGAGCAGTACTTC	CATSGLAGAYEQYF
NA	TRBV7-9	TRBJ1-1	TRBD1	TGTGCCAGCAGCCCAAGGGGGCGCGGCGACACTGAAGCTTTCTTT	CASSPRGRGDTEAFF
NA	TRBV6-2/TRBV6-3	TRBJ2-1	TRBD1	TGTGCCAGCAGTCCCTCCGGCCCACAGGGGGCGCGAGCCGAGTTCTTC	CASSPSGPQGARAEFF
NA	TRBV19	TRBJ1-5	TRBD1	TGTGCCAGTAGTCGGGGGACAGTAAATCAGCCCCAGCATTTT	CASSRGTVNQPQHF
NA	TRBV2	TRBJ1-2	NA	TGTGCCAGTACAGGGTCTGGGACGAAATACACCTTC	CASTGSGTKYTF
NA	TRBV6-2/TRBV6-3	TRBJ1-5	NA	TGTGCCAGCAGCCCACATGCCCGGGGGGGCAATCAGCCCCAGCATTTT	CASSPHARGGNQPQHF
once	TRBV18	TRBJ1-3	NA	TGTGCCAGCTCACTTTTCGACACCACCGATGGAAACACCATATATTTT	CASSLFDTTDGNTIYF
NA	TRBV11-3	TRBJ2-1	NA	TGTGCCAGCAGACCCGGGAAGGGTGAGCAGTTCTTC	CASRPGKGEQFF
NA	TRBV5-5	TRBJ2-3	NA	TGTGCCAGCAGCTTGCAAACAGATACGCAGTATTTT	CASSLQTDTQYF
NA	TRBV7-6	TRBJ2-7	TRBD2	TGTGCCAGCAGCTTAGGGGGGACTAGCGGAACCTACGAGCAGTACTTC	CASSLGGTSGTYEQYF
NA	TRBV2	TRBJ2-1	TRBD2	TGTGCCAGCAGTCTACTAGCGGGGAACCTTCAGGGGTACAATGAGCAGTTCTTC	CASSLLAGNLQGYNEQFF
NA	TRBV5-4	TRBJ1-2	NA	TGTGCCAGCAGCCTTCCCCTAGGCGACAGTCTAGGCGGCTACACCTTC	CASSLPLGDSLGGYTF
NA	TRBV4-2	TRBJ1-2	NA	TGTGCCAGCAGCCAAGATGTCAGGGCAGCCTATGGCTACACCTTC	CASSQDVRAAYGYTF
NA	TRBV18	TRBJ2-1	TRBD1	TGTGCCAGCTCACCACAGGACAGGTGGCAGTTCTTC	CASSPQDRWQFF
NA	TRBV5-8	TRBJ2-7	TRBD2	TGTGCCAGCAGCGACCCCGGGACTAGCGGGAGGTTCTCCTACGAGCAGTACTTC	CASSDPGTSGRFSYEQYF
NA	TRBV5-4	TRBJ2-7	NA	TGTGCCAGCAGCTTGACTAGTACACCCTACGAGCAGTACTTC	CASSLTSTPYEQYF
NA	TRBV3-1/TRBV3-2	TRBJ2-7	NA	TGTGCCAGCAGCCGCAGGGCAGAAGGCGAGCAGTACTTC	CASSRRAEGEQYF
NA	TRBV19	TRBJ2-1	NA	TGTGCCAGTACCAGGGGCAGCCGTTACAATGAGCAGTTCTTC	CASTRGSRYNEQFF
NA	TRBV5-4	TRBJ1-1	NA	TGTGCCAGCAGCTTGTACGGGGTAACTGAAGCTTTCTTT	CASSLYGVTEAFF
few	TRBV7-3	TRBJ2-2	TRBD2	TGTGCCAGCAGCTTAGGTAGCGGGAGCGGGGAGCTGTTTTTT	CASSLGSGSGELFF
NA	TRBV19	TRBJ2-1	TRBD2	TGTGCCAGTAGTCCTGGGACTAGCGGGAGACCTCGAGGGAACAATGAGCAGTTCTTC	CASSPGTSGRPRGNNEQFF